The 22 T cell receptor beta chains below all came from one sample that was sequenced in a study of blood T cell repertoires in COVID-19. TCRdb's table, derived via immunoSEQ multiplex PCR, lists solely in-frame clones and lacks some. The data hold about 120,000 clones, with 75% to 90% observed a single time. The sample taken for sequencing was peripheral blood. The receptors originated from a woman aged 70-85 years with acute or convalescent COVID-19.

The V gene is TRBV5-1, the J gene TRBJ1-3; TRBD1 aligns across 10 bases. Per germline, CDR1 SGHRS and CDR2 YFSETQ. This CDR3 region has 18 residues. Unmatched junction bases numbered 6, after V lost 0 bases and J lost 0 bases. CDR3: CASSLGDRGIYSGNTIYF. CDR3 nucleotides: TGCGCCAGCAGCTTGGGGGACAGGGGCATCTACTCTGGAAACACCATATATTTT.

The chain couples TRBV28 to TRBJ1-5; 8 bases map to TRBD1. The CDR3 covers 16 residues. The junction had 11 bases not matched to a gene; V was cut back by 6 bases and J by 4 bases. Germline CDR1 is MDHEN and CDR2 is SYDVKM. The DNA of the CDR3 is TGTGCCAGCAGCCGGGACAGGAACCCTCCGAATCAGCCCCAGCATTTT. It codes for CASSRDRNPPNQPQHF. Supplemented by reference TRBV28 and TRBJ1-5, the full variable domain reads DVKVTQSSRYLVKRTGEKVFLECVQDMDHENMFWYRQDPGLGLRLIYFSYDVKMKEKGDIPEGYSVSREKKERFSLILESASTNQTSMYLCASSRDRNPPNQPQHFGDGTRLSIL.

V and J are TRBV7-9 and TRBJ2-5; D is uncertain. CDR3 size: 15 residues. Trimming removed 1 base at V and 1 base at J, with 10 bases between. Germline CDR1 SEHNR, CDR2 FQNEAQ (reference sequence). CDR3 coding DNA: TGTGCCAGCAGCTTAGATTCTGTTTTCCAAGAGACCCAGTACTTC. This codes for CASSLDSVFQETQYF. The full variable domain, its missing parts supplied by reference TRBV7-9 and TRBJ2-5, is DTGVSQNPRHKITKRGQNVTFRCDPISEHNRLYWYRQTLGQGPEFLTYFQNEAQLEKSRLLSDRFSAERPKGSFSTLEIQRTEQGDSAMYLCASSLDSVFQETQYFGPGTRLLVL.

The rearrangement joins TRBV10-3 to TRBJ1-1; D not certain. CDR3 size: 14 residues. The germline gives CDR1 ENHRY, CDR2 SYGVKD. Trimming stripped 4 bases from V and 3 bases from J, with 12 bases between. The chain's CDR3 is CAISGRAGDTEAFF. The CDR3 DNA reads TGTGCCATCAGTGGGCGGGCTGGTGACACTGAAGCTTTCTTT.

The V gene is TRBV2, the J gene TRBJ1-5; D uncertain. The germline V gene encodes CDR1 SNHLY and CDR2 FYNNEI. The CDR3 is 14 amino acids. Trimming removed 3 bases from V and 7 bases from J, with 13 bases in between. CDR3 sequence reads: CASSEVGLRQPQHF. The CDR3 DNA reads as TGTGCCAGCAGTGAGGTTGGGTTGCGGCAGCCCCAGCATTTT.

V and J are TRBV30 and TRBJ1-1, with D maybe TRBD1 (5 bases). The CDR3 covers 13 residues. V was shortened by 2 bases and J by 2 bases, with 9 bases between the two germline ends. CDR1 GTSNPN and CDR2 SVGIG come from the germline V gene (reference sequence). The CDR3 DNA is TGTGCCTGGAGTTTTACAGGAAACACTGAAGCTTTCTTT. Amino acid sequence: CAWSFTGNTEAFF.

About this clone: The germline gene is not matched at one end of the junction; a read error may be the cause. The chain is built from TRBV28 and TRBJ1-1; D may be TRBD1 (5 bases). Germline CDR1 reads MDHEN; CDR2 reads SYDVKM. The CDR3 loop spans 17 amino acids. In DNA form, the CDR3 reads TGTGCCAGCATTTTAGGTATGCGGGGGGGGATGGACACTGAAGCTTTCTTT. Residues: CASILGMRGGMDTEAFF.

The chain is built from TRBV4-2 and TRBJ1-5, with no clear D. This CDR3 is built from 15 residues. Germline CDR1 reads LGHNA; CDR2 reads YNFKEQ. V shed 0 bases and J shed 5 bases, with 11 bases lying between them. The CDR3 region has the DNA TGTGCCAGCAGCCAAGATGGAGGGTCCGATCAGCCCCAGCATTTT. Its translation is CASSQDGGSDQPQHF.

This chain joins TRBV6-1 and TRBJ1-1; D unresolved. This CDR3 has 14 residues. Per the germline V gene, CDR1 is MNHNS and CDR2 is SASEGT. Trimming took 3 bases from V and 7 from J, leaving 15 bases between them. The CDR3 loop reads CASSDLGRADEAFF. CDR3 sequence (DNA): TGTGCCAGCAGTGACCTCGGGAGGGCGGATGAAGCTTTCTTT.

The V gene is TRBV28, the J gene TRBJ1-6, with unresolved D. V shed 5 bases and J shed 3 bases, with 14 bases lying between them. The germline gives CDR1 MDHEN, CDR2 SYDVKM. CDR3 length: 16 residues. Here the CDR3 reads CASSTSGVGYNSPLHF. As DNA, the CDR3 is TGTGCCAGCAGTACCTCCGGAGTAGGCTATAATTCACCCCTCCACTTT.

As DNA, the CDR3 is TGTGCCAGCAGCCAAGTCCCGGGGGGGCCGAGGGAGACCCAGTACTTC. As protein: CASSQVPGGPRETQYF. This chain links TRBV3-1 (or the pseudogene TRBV3-2) with TRBJ2-5, with TRBD2 identical over 8 bases. V was clipped by 1 base and J by 5 bases; unmatched bases: 9. The germline V gene has CDR1 LGHDT and CDR2 YNNKEL (reference sequence). This CDR3 has 16 residues.

V and J are TRBV5-1 and TRBJ1-4, with 7 bases lining up with TRBD1. The CDR3 totals 16 residues. Germline CDR1 and CDR2: SGHRS and YFSETQ. The V gene end was trimmed by 0 bases and the J gene end by 12 bases; junction bases not matched to a gene: 14. The CDR3 loop is CASSLATGAQMIELFF. The CDR3 DNA follows: TGCGCCAGCAGCTTGGCCACAGGGGCGCAAATGATAGAACTGTTTTTT.

This clone came up a few times. J is TRBJ1-1 and V is TRBV9; D remains ambiguous. CDR1 is SGDLS and CDR2 is YYNGEE in the germline V gene. This CDR3 has 14 amino acids. V was shortened by 0 bases and J by 0 bases, with 6 bases between the two germline ends. The CDR3 loop is CASSVVGMNTEAFF. The CDR3, as DNA: TGTGCCAGCAGCGTAGTGGGCATGAACACTGAAGCTTTCTTT.

This rearrangement joins TRBV30 to TRBJ1-1; weak D call: TRBD1 (5 bases). The V and J ends lost 1 base and 0 bases respectively, with 12 bases between them. The germline CDR1 and CDR2 sequences are GTSNPN and SVGIG (reference sequence). The CDR3 sequence is 15 residues long. CDR3 nucleotide sequence: TGTGCCTGGAGTGGGAAGCAGGGCATGAACACTGAAGCTTTCTTT. Amino acid sequence: CAWSGKQGMNTEAFF. Supplemented by reference TRBV30 and TRBJ1-1, the full variable domain reads SQTIHQWPATLVQPVGSPLSLECTVEGTSNPNLYWYRQAAGRGLQLLFYSVGIGQISSEVPQNLSASRPQDRQFILSSKKLLLSDSGFYLCAWSGKQGMNTEAFFGQGTRLTVV.

This clone was seen only a few times. The V call is TRBV5-1, the J call TRBJ1-2; 8 bases line up with TRBD1. The V gene's germline CDR1 is SGHRS and CDR2 YFSETQ. The CDR3 contains 12 residues. The V segment lost 9 bases and the J segment 7 bases; nucleotides outside the gene matches: 8. CDR3 residues: CATGDRTAGYTF. The CDR3 DNA sequence: TGCGCCACAGGGGACAGGACGGCTGGCTACACCTTC. The full variable domain, its missing parts supplied by reference TRBV5-1 and TRBJ1-2, is KAGVTQTPRYLIKTRGQQVTLSCSPISGHRSVSWYQQTPGQGLQFLFEYFSETQRNKGNFPGRFSGRQFSNSRSEMNVSTLELGDSALYLCATGDRTAGYTFGSGTRLTVV.

V gene TRBV27 combines with J gene TRBJ1-2, with D unresolved. CDR3 length: 15 residues. Between the trimmed V and J ends, which lost 4 bases and 2 bases, there was a span of 14 bases. CDR1 and CDR2 from the germline V gene are MNHEY and SMNVEV (reference sequence). CDR3 protein: CASSSPSTQNYGYTF. DNA of the CDR3: TGTGCCAGCAGTTCCCCGAGCACACAGAACTATGGCTACACCTTC.

The V call is TRBV28, the J call TRBJ1-5; D perhaps matches TRBD1 (6 bases). Trimming shortened V by 3 bases and J by 0 bases, and 9 bases separated the two germline ends. The CDR3 sequence is 15 residues long. Germline V gives CDR1 MDHEN, CDR2 SYDVKM. DNA of the CDR3: TGTGCCAGCAGTTTTAGGGGGTATAGCAATCAGCCCCAGCATTTT. Translating gives CASSFRGYSNQPQHF.

The rearrangement links TRBV5-4 to TRBJ1-6; 7 nucleotides agree with TRBD1. The CDR3 runs to 16 residues. In germline, CDR1 is SGHNT, CDR2 YYREEE (reference sequence). Trimming removed 4 bases from V and 7 bases from J; junction bases left unmatched: 11. CDR3: CASSRKPGQRNSPLHF. The CDR3 DNA reads TGTGCCAGCAGCCGGAAGCCGGGACAGAGAAATTCACCCCTCCACTTT.

Here the CDR3 reads CASSLGGPVSDSYEQYF. The CDR3 DNA follows: TGTGCCAGCAGCTTAGGTGGTCCGGTTAGCGACTCCTACGAGCAGTACTTC. The gene calls are TRBV7-9 and TRBJ2-7, with a tentative D call TRBD2 (5 bases). CDR1 is SEHNR and CDR2 is FQNEAQ in the germline V gene (reference sequence). The CDR3 has 17 residues. The V end lost 1 base, the J end lost 0 bases, and 16 bases lay between the germline ends.

The CDR3 sequence: CARSKRGETQYF. CDR3 nucleotide sequence: TGTGCCAGAAGCAAGAGGGGGGAGACCCAGTACTTC. V and J are TRBV5-3 and TRBJ2-5; D perhaps matches TRBD1 (6 bases). TRBV5-3 is recorded as an ORF, its role being uncertain. This CDR3 has 12 amino acids. The V end lost 4 bases, the J end lost 5 bases, and 9 bases lay between the germline ends.

This clone was counted between two and nine times. The rearrangement links TRBV5-4 to TRBJ1-2, with D maybe TRBD1 (5 bases). V lost 4 bases and J lost 4, with 14 bases in between. CDR1 is SGHNT and CDR2 is YYREEE in the germline V gene (reference sequence). This CDR3 has 14 amino acids. CDR3 bases: TGTGCCAGCAGCCCCGGGGGAGACATCTATGGCTACACCTTC. It yields the protein CASSPGGDIYGYTF.

The chain has TRBV7-8 and TRBJ1-6; weak D call: TRBD1 (6 bases). V was cut by 1 base and J by 4 bases, with 17 bases left in between. The CDR3 length is 18 residues. Germline assignment: CDR1 SGHVS and CDR2 FQNEAQ. DNA of the CDR3: TGTGCCAGCAGCTTAGGCAGAACAGGGTCACGTTATAATTCACCCCTCCACTTT. Translated, it gives CASSLGRTGSRYNSPLHF.